The next 23 T cell receptor beta chains were all read from a single sample in a study of shared clonotypes between healthy human individuals. Clones were read by immunoSEQ multiplex PCR, and TCRdb kept only the in-frame ones, dropping some. The sample has 80,000 to 100,000 clones, approximately 75% seen once. What was sequenced was memory CD8+ T cells sorted from blood. The subset is: CD45RO+ cells pooled with CCR7-negative TemRA cells. The receptors were sampled from a young man in good health.

The chain couples TRBV5-1 to TRBJ2-7, with 7 nucleotides matching TRBD2. J gave up 6 bases and V 1 base, and 16 bases lay outside the gene matches. CDR1 and CDR2 (germline): SGHRS, YFSETQ. The CDR3 has 17 amino acids. CDR3 region: CASSLTPSGAESGEQYF. CDR3 DNA: TGCGCCAGCAGCTTGACCCCCAGCGGGGCCGAGTCGGGCGAGCAGTACTTC.

This clone was counted a single time. The gene calls are TRBV6-6 and TRBJ1-2; D ambiguous. This CDR3 has 12 residues. Trimming cost V 5 bases and J 3 bases, with 7 bases left between them. Germline CDR1 reads MNHNY; CDR2 reads SVGAGI (reference sequence). Here the CDR3 reads CASSAADYGYTF. The CDR3 DNA is TGTGCCAGCAGTGCAGCCGACTATGGCTACACCTTC.

A few counts support this clone. The chain is built from TRBV10-1 and TRBJ2-3; D not certain. V was shortened by 5 bases and J by 3 bases, with 9 bases between the two germline ends. The CDR3 has 13 amino acids. Germline V lookup: CDR1 WNHNN, CDR2 SYGVQD (reference sequence). CDR3 region: CASSSSETDTQYF. In nucleotides, the CDR3 is TGCGCCAGCAGTTCATCTGAGACAGATACGCAGTATTTT.

In its sample, this clone was seen a few times. The rearrangement uses TRBV5-1 and TRBJ2-7; D gene ambiguous. Germline V gene sequence: CDR1 SGHRS, CDR2 YFSETQ. V was pared by 4 bases and J by 1 base, with 9 bases between. CDR3 length equals 13 residues. This CDR3 is CASSPDGSYEQYF. In DNA form, the CDR3 reads TGCGCCAGCAGCCCGGACGGATCCTACGAGCAGTACTTC.

As concerns this clone: This likely stems from a read error, as it lies one base from a far larger clone. This sample includes further DNA sequences coding for the same CDR3. The chain employs TRBV6-5 and TRBJ2-7, with D hard to call. This CDR3 has 11 amino acids. Germline lookup yields CDR1 MNHEY and CDR2 SVGAGI. V lost 5 bases and J 3 bases, leaving 5 bases between the germline ends. In DNA, the CDR3 is TGTGCCAGCAGTGAGCACTACGAGCAGTACTTC. Translated, it gives CASSEHYEQYF.

This chain connects TRBV11-2 to TRBJ2-7; D is perhaps TRBD2 (6 bases). Germline V CDR1 and CDR2: SGHAT, FQNNGV. V was clipped by 11 bases and J by 6 bases, with 17 bases between them. The CDR3 spans 12 residues. Written as DNA, the CDR3 is TGTGCCTCTACCATGTCCGGGGGCGAGCAGTACTTC. This codes for CASTMSGGEQYF.

The V and J genes are TRBV15 and TRBJ2-3; TRBD2 aligns across 9 bases. V was pared by 11 bases and J by 4 bases, with 13 bases of the junction left unmatched. The CDR3 runs to 15 residues. Germline V gives CDR1 LNHNV, CDR2 YYDKDF (reference sequence). CDR3: CASEEGREGPDTQYF. The DNA for the CDR3 is TGTGCCTCGGAGGAGGGGCGGGAGGGACCAGATACGCAGTATTTT. Filled out from reference TRBV15 and TRBJ2-3, the complete variable domain reads DAMVIQNPRYQVTQFGKPVTLSCSQTLNHNVMYWYQQKSSQAPKLLFHYYDKDFNNEADTPDNFQSRRPNTSFCFLDIRSPGLGDTAMYLCASEEGREGPDTQYFGPGTRLTVL.

The chain is built from TRBV4-3 and TRBJ2-1; D is ambiguous. The CDR3 extends over 15 amino acids. From germline, CDR1 is LGHNA and CDR2 YSLEER. The germline V and J ends were trimmed by 0 bases and 0 bases, with 6 bases remaining between them. The CDR3 region has the DNA TGCGCCAGCAGCCAAGATTTGGGCTCCTACAATGAGCAGTTCTTC. It specifies CASSQDLGSYNEQFF.

The chain combines TRBV6-6 with TRBJ2-7; no clear D. The CDR3 extends over 13 amino acids. Germline CDR1 reads MNHNY; CDR2 reads SVGAGI (reference sequence). Trimming pared 7 bases from V and 1 base from J, leaving 11 bases between. In nucleotides, the CDR3 is TGTGCCAGCAACGCGCCGAAGTCCTACGAGCAGTACTTC. It encodes CASNAPKSYEQYF.

CDR3 nucleotide sequence: TGTGCCAGCAGTCAGCTGACGGCAACTAATGAAAAACTGTTTTTT. Translation: CASSQLTATNEKLFF. The rearrangement uses TRBV28 and TRBJ1-4, with D uncertain. CDR1 and CDR2 (germline): MDHEN, SYDVKM. The CDR3 has 15 amino acids. The V end was cut by 5 bases, the J end by 0 bases, with 10 bases between.

This chain links TRBV6-5 with TRBJ1-2; D is perhaps TRBD1 (5 bases). V dropped 6 bases and J dropped 4 bases, with 12 bases sitting between them. This CDR3 spans 13 amino acids. Germline V gene data show CDR1 as MNHEY and CDR2 as SVGAGI. Here the CDR3 reads CASSPGLTYGYTF. CDR3 coding DNA: TGTGCCAGCAGCCCGGGACTGACCTATGGCTACACCTTC.

The chain joins TRBV27 to TRBJ1-2; D not certain. The V gene lost 3 bases and the J gene lost 4 bases, with 9 bases spanning the gap. This CDR3 region has 13 residues. Germline CDR1 MNHEY, CDR2 SMNVEV (reference sequence). The CDR3 loop is CASSLSGSYGYTF. In DNA, the CDR3 is TGTGCCAGCAGTTTGTCCGGATCCTATGGCTACACCTTC.

The chain employs TRBV7-9 and TRBJ2-7; D is unclear. The CDR3 is made up of 12 amino acids. Trimming took off 5 bases at V and 1 base at J, with 6 bases between the two ends. CDR1 is SEHNR, CDR2 FQNEAQ, per germline (reference sequence). DNA for the CDR3: TGTGCCAGCAGCAGATTTTCCTACGAGCAGTACTTC. This gives the protein CASSRFSYEQYF.

The V call is TRBV7-2, the J call TRBJ2-1; D possibly corresponds to TRBD2 (5 bases). This CDR3 is built from 16 residues. Germline V gene lookup returns CDR1 SGHTA and CDR2 FQGNSA. Trimming left V 3 bases short and J 6 bases short, with 18 bases between. CDR3 sequence: CASSLIWSSEGNEQFF. CDR3 nucleotide sequence: TGTGCCAGCAGCTTGATTTGGAGTAGTGAGGGCAATGAGCAGTTCTTC.

The table lists this clone with a few counts. The V call is TRBV5-4, the J call TRBJ2-3; TRBD2 aligns across 12 bases. The trim removed 4 bases at V and 5 bases at J, leaving 14 bases unmatched. Germline loops: CDR1 SGHNT, CDR2 YYREEE (reference sequence). The CDR3 is made up of 18 amino acids. Here the CDR3 DNA reads TGTGCCAGCAGCCCCCGGACTAGCGGGAACCCTATACGAGATACGCAGTATTTT. Residues: CASSPRTSGNPIRDTQYF.

This clone was seen ten or more times. This rearrangement joins TRBV27 to TRBJ2-7; TRBD1 matches 8 bases. CDR3 length: 12 amino acids. Germline CDR1 and CDR2: MNHEY and SMNVEV (reference sequence). Trimming removed 8 bases from V and 7 bases from J; junction bases left unmatched: 7. CDR3 protein: CASGDRLGEQYF. In nucleotides, the CDR3 is TGTGCCAGCGGGGACAGGCTGGGGGAGCAGTACTTC.

This chain connects TRBV11-1 to TRBJ2-7; tentatively, D is TRBD2 (5 bases). Germline-derived CDR1 and CDR2 are SGHAT and FQDESV (reference sequence). The CDR3 extends over 12 amino acids. The ends were cut back, 8 bases at V and 2 bases at J, with 10 bases in the middle. CDR3 nucleotides: TGTGCCAGCGATGCCGGGACCTACGAGCAGTACTTC. Translating it yields CASDAGTYEQYF.

This clone was seen only a few times. This chain links TRBV7-9 with TRBJ2-5; TRBD1 aligns across 8 bases. The CDR3 runs to 14 residues. V lost 1 base and J lost 4; bases outside the gene matches: 2. Germline CDR1 SEHNR, CDR2 FQNEAQ (reference sequence). The CDR3 loop reads CASSLEDRAETQYF. The CDR3, as DNA: TGTGCCAGCAGCTTAGAGGACAGGGCAGAGACCCAGTACTTC.

Ten or more counts support this clone. The J gene is TRBJ2-3, the V gene TRBV7-9, with TRBD2 matching 7 bases. The V gene's germline CDR1 is SEHNR and CDR2 FQNEAQ (reference sequence). This CDR3 has 18 residues. With V trimmed by 4 bases and J by 2 bases, 15 bases remained unmatched. The CDR3 bases are TGTGCCAGCAGCTCCCGCATAGTGCGAGCGGGAAACACAGATACGCAGTATTTT. Translation gives CASSSRIVRAGNTDTQYF.

Turning to this clone: Other DNA sequences within the sample encode an identical CDR3. The chain links TRBV9 to TRBJ2-7; either TRBD1 or TRBD2 may fit D (5 bases each). CDR3 length: 14 amino acids. V was clipped by 0 bases and J by 0 bases, with 7 bases between them. Germline V gene lookup returns CDR1 SGDLS and CDR2 YYNGEE. In DNA, the CDR3 is TGTGCCAGCAGCGTAGAGGGGAGCTCCTACGAGCAGTACTTC. Amino acid sequence: CASSVEGSSYEQYF.

The chain carries TRBV6-1 and TRBJ1-4; tentative D call: TRBD1 (5 bases). The CDR3 totals 14 residues. Deletions cut 5 bases from V and 4 bases from J, with 11 bases between. The V gene's germline CDR1 is MNHNS and CDR2 SASEGT. CDR3 nucleotides: TGTGCCAGCAGTTCCCAGGGACTTAATGAAAAACTGTTTTTT. This codes for CASSSQGLNEKLFF.

Note on this clone: A much larger clone differs by one base, so this may be a read error. This CDR3 is also generated by other DNA sequences in the sample. This sequence joins TRBV6-5 and TRBJ1-1; D might be TRBD1 (5 bases). This CDR3 contains 13 residues. Germline CDR1 reads MNHEY; CDR2 reads SVGAGI. Written as DNA, the CDR3 is TGTGCCAGCAGCCCTACAGGTCTCACTGAAGCCTTCTTT. This encodes CASSPTGLTEAFF.

The chain recombines TRBV4-2 with TRBJ1-1; D possibly corresponds to TRBD1 (6 bases). The CDR3 loop spans 18 amino acids. V was pared by 0 bases and J by 0 bases, with 17 bases between. Germline CDR1 and CDR2: LGHNA and YNFKEQ. CDR3: CASSQDAPGGRVNTEAFF. The DNA of the CDR3 is TGTGCCAGCAGCCAAGATGCCCCGGGGGGGCGGGTGAACACTGAAGCTTTCTTT.